This TCR beta chain originates from a study of blood T cells in healthy people across ages. Drawing of peripheral blood yielded roughly 9.3 milliliters from each donor. This clonotype was counted ten times or more. At one boundary the junction diverges from the germline segment, which might be a read error. The CDR3 has 14 amino acids. The germline CDR1 and CDR2 sequences are LGHNA and YSLEER. With a J-beta primer mix and a sample-barcoded 5' primer, a second PCR ran roughly 6 to 11 cycles. At least 3 million CDR3-containing paired-end reads were obtained per sample. A single record per CDR3 protein comes from TCRdb applying MiXCR to the 5' RACE reads. The table shows about 940,000 distinct CDR3 sequences, with around 46% occurring only once.

V and J are TRBV4-3 and TRBJ1-2, with 9 bases matching TRBD1. This sequence was found in a young man in good health. The specimen was blood. The DNA of the CDR3 is TGTGCCAGCAGCCAGGACAGGGGAAACTATGGCTACACCTTC. Translating it yields CASSQDRGNYGYTF.